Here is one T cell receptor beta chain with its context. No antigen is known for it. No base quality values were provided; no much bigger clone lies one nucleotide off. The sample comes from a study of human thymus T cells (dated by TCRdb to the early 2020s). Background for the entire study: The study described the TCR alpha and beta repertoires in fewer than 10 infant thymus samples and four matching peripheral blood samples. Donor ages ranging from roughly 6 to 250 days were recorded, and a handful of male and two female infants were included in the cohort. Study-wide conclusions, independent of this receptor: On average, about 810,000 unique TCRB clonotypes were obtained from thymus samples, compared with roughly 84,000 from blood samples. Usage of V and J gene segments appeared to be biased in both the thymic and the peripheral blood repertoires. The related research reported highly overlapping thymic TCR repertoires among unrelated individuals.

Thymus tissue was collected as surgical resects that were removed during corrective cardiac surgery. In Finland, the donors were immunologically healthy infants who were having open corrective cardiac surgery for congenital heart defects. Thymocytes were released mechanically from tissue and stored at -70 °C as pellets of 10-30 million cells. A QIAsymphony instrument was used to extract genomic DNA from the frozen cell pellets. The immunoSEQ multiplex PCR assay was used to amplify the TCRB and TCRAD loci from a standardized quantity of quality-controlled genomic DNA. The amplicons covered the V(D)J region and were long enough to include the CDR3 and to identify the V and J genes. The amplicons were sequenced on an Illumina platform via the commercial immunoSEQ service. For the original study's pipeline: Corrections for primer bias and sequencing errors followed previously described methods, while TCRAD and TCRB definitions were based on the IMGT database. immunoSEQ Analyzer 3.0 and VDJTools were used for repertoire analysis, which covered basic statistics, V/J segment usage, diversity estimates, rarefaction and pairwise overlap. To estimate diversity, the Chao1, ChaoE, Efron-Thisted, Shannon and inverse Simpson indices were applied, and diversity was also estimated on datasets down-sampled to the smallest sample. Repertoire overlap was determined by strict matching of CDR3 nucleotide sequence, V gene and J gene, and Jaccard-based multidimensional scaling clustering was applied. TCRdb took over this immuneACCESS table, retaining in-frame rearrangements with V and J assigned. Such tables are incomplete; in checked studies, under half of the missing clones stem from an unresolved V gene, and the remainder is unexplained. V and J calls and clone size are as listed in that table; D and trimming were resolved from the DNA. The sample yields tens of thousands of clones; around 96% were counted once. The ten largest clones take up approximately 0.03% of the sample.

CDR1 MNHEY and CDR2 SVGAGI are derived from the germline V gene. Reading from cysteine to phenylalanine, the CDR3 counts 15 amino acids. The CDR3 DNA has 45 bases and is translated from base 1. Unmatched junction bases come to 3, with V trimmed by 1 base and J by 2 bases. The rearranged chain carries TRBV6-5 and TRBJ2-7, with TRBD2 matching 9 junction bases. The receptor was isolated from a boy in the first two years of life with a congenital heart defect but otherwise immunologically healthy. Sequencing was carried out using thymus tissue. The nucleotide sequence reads TGTGCCAGCAGTTACTGGACTAGCGTTACCTACGAGCAGTACTTC. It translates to CASSYWTSVTYEQYF.